This T cell receptor beta chain appears in the sequencing data of a study of shared clonotypes between healthy human individuals. Overall study context: Donors were a couple of women and a few men aged 18 to 49.

V shed 10 bases, J shed 7 bases, and the junction held 11 bases outside the gene matches. Per the germline V gene, CDR1 is MNHEY and CDR2 is SMNVEV (reference sequence). The CDR3 length is 14 residues. Measured with immunoSEQ multiplex PCR; TCRdb has only the in-frame clones, and not every one. The table records about 700,000 clones, around 67% of them present only once. The J gene is TRBJ2-7, the V gene TRBV27, with 12 bases matching TRBD2. The source material was memory CD4+ T cells sorted from blood. Subset of the sample: CD45RA-negative fraction. This receptor was obtained from a woman aged 25 to 39 in good health. This CDR3 reads CATKPSGRVGEQYF. CDR3 bases: TGTGCCACCAAACCTAGCGGGAGGGTGGGTGAGCAGTACTTC.